The rows below give T cell receptor beta chains drawn from one sample of a study of blood T cell dynamics during melanoma immunotherapy. The assay was immunoSEQ multiplex PCR, and TCRdb's table has in-frame clones only and misses some. The sample lists roughly 22,000 clones, around 88% occurring once. This sample comprised blood, obtained from a patient treated with checkpoint blockade. The receptors here all came from a human donor with melanoma. The CDR3 runs from the conserved cysteine through the conserved F or W. Fields, in order: D gene, J gene, clone size, V gene, CDR3 protein, CDR3 DNA. D genes are given only for firm matches. Rows give clone size only sometimes, using once, few, many, or a class for an expanded clone.

>NA|TRBJ1-5|NA|TRBV5-1
CASSEQINQPQHF
TGCGCCAGCAGTGAACAGATCAATCAGCCCCAGCATTTT
>NA|TRBJ1-2|NA|TRBV6-5
CASSSHSRPGYTF
TGTGCCAGCAGTTCGCATTCTCGACCTGGCTACACCTTC
>NA|TRBJ1-5|NA|TRBV6-6
CASSAAGPAQPQHF
TGTGCCAGCAGTGCTGCAGGGCCGGCTCAGCCCCAGCATTTT
>NA|TRBJ2-7|NA|TRBV2
CASTGQFSEQYF
TGTGCCAGCACTGGACAGTTTAGCGAGCAGTACTTC
>TRBD1|TRBJ1-1|NA|TRBV4-2
CASSRGQAETEAFF
TGTGCCAGCAGCCGCGGACAGGCGGAGACTGAAGCTTTCTTT
>NA|TRBJ2-1|few|TRBV6-1
CASSEVAGGAYNEQFF
TGTGCCAGCAGTGAAGTCGCAGGGGGGGCCTACAATGAGCAGTTCTTC
>TRBD1|TRBJ1-3|NA|TRBV9
CASSPRQGAGGNTIYF
TGTGCCAGCAGCCCTCGACAGGGCGCAGGGGGAAACACCATATATTTT
>TRBD2|TRBJ2-7|NA|TRBV7-8
CASSLTSGSSYEQYF
TGTGCCAGCAGCTTAACGAGCGGGAGCTCCTACGAGCAGTACTTC
>TRBD2|TRBJ2-7|NA|TRBV2
CASSAVGLAGGGEQYF
TGTGCCAGCAGCGCCGTGGGACTAGCGGGAGGGGGCGAGCAGTACTTC
>NA|TRBJ2-3|NA|TRBV6-4
CASSIGGTDTQYF
TGTGCCAGCAGCATAGGGGGGACAGATACGCAGTATTTT
>NA|TRBJ2-7|NA|TRBV21-1
CASSPGPGKGTYEQYF
TGTGCCAGCAGCCCAGGTCCGGGGAAAGGGACCTACGAGCAGTACTTC
>NA|TRBJ1-3|NA|TRBV5-6
CASSLAAVSGNTIYF
TGTGCCAGCAGCTTGGCGGCCGTCTCTGGAAACACCATATATTTT
>TRBD2|TRBJ2-2|NA|TRBV11-2
CASSPGLAGVITGELFF
TGTGCCAGCAGCCCGGGACTAGCGGGAGTCATAACCGGGGAGCTGTTTTTT
>TRBD2|TRBJ2-7|NA|TRBV4-1
CASSQDRLAGTYEQYF
TGCGCCAGCAGCCAAGATCGACTAGCGGGTACCTACGAGCAGTACTTC
>NA|TRBJ1-6|NA|TRBV28
CASIPGRNSPLHF
TGTGCCAGCATTCCAGGGAGAAATTCACCCCTCCACTTT
>NA|TRBJ1-5|few|TRBV15
CATSVGGQPQHF
TGTGCCACCAGCGTGGGGGGCCAGCCCCAGCATTTT
>TRBD2|TRBJ2-1|NA|TRBV9
CASSVAGRAGEQFF
TGTGCCAGCAGCGTAGCCGGGAGGGCTGGTGAGCAGTTCTTC
>TRBD1|TRBJ1-1|NA|TRBV5-6
CASRKRQGATEAFF
TGTGCCAGCAGAAAACGACAGGGGGCTACTGAAGCTTTCTTT
>TRBD2|TRBJ2-1|NA|TRBV11-2
CASSSDGLAGVDEQFF
TGTGCCAGCAGCTCAGACGGACTAGCGGGAGTCGATGAGCAGTTCTTC
>NA|TRBJ2-2|NA|TRBV9
CASSPMGSAGELFF
TGTGCCAGCAGCCCCATGGGGTCCGCCGGGGAGCTGTTTTTT
>NA|TRBJ2-5|NA|TRBV9
CASSPAWGRETQYF
TGTGCCAGCAGCCCGGCGTGGGGTAGGGAGACCCAGTACTTC
>TRBD1|TRBJ2-2|NA|TRBV5-1
CASSGVRQGIAGELFF
TGCGCCAGCAGCGGAGTCCGACAGGGGATTGCCGGGGAGCTGTTTTTT
>NA|TRBJ2-5|once|TRBV18
CASSPSASQETQYF
TGTGCCAGCTCACCATCGGCTAGCCAAGAGACCCAGTACTTC
>TRBD1|TRBJ2-5|NA|TRBV2
CASRGVRTGRETQYF
TGTGCCAGCAGGGGTGTCCGGACAGGGCGGGAGACCCAGTACTTC
>NA|TRBJ1-4|NA|TRBV28
CASNPRGATNEKLFF
TGTGCCAGCAATCCTAGGGGGGCCACTAATGAAAAACTGTTTTTT
>TRBD1|TRBJ1-3|NA|TRBV4-2
CASSQESYPGTGKNTIYF
TGTGCCAGCAGCCAAGAATCGTATCCCGGGACAGGGAAAAACACCATATATTTT
>NA|TRBJ2-3|NA|TRBV4-1
CASSQQAHVGDTQYF
TGCGCCAGCAGCCAACAGGCCCACGTAGGAGATACGCAGTATTTT
>NA|TRBJ2-3|NA|TRBV19
CASSSSSEDTQYF
TGTGCCAGTAGTAGTTCTAGCGAGGATACGCAGTATTTT
>NA|TRBJ2-7|NA|TRBV23-1
CASSRPDRETYEQYF
TGCGCCAGCAGTCGTCCCGACAGAGAAACCTACGAGCAGTACTTC
>NA|TRBJ2-3|NA|TRBV7-2
CASSLVQGRRSDTQYF
TGTGCCAGCAGCTTAGTCCAGGGGAGGAGGTCAGATACGCAGTATTTT
>TRBD1|TRBJ1-1|NA|TRBV27
CASSFAGQGNTEAFF
TGTGCCAGCAGTTTTGCCGGACAGGGTAACACTGAAGCTTTCTTT
>NA|TRBJ2-3|NA|TRBV6-6
CASSYKVITDTQYF
TGTGCCAGCAGTTACAAAGTAATCACAGATACGCAGTATTTT
>TRBD2|TRBJ2-7|NA|TRBV28
CASSFPSGRGSSYEQYF
TGTGCCAGCAGTTTCCCTAGCGGGAGGGGTAGCTCCTACGAGCAGTACTTC
>NA|TRBJ2-7|NA|TRBV10-3
CAISESKGTYEQYF
TGTGCCATCAGTGAGTCGAAGGGGACCTACGAGCAGTACTTC
>NA|TRBJ2-1|NA|TRBV5-1
CASSLSEDGYNEQFF
TGCGCCAGCAGCCTGTCGGAGGATGGCTACAATGAGCAGTTCTTC
>TRBD2|TRBJ2-7|NA|TRBV27
CASSPTGTSGMWEQYF
TGTGCCAGCAGCCCCACCGGGACTAGCGGGATGTGGGAGCAGTACTTC
>TRBD2|TRBJ2-5|NA|TRBV19
CASTPSGLASQETQYF
TGTGCCAGTACCCCTTCCGGACTAGCCTCTCAAGAGACCCAGTACTTC
>TRBD1|TRBJ2-5|once|TRBV11-2
CASSSGGRGIQETQYF
TGTGCCAGCAGCTCCGGTGGCAGGGGGATCCAAGAGACCCAGTACTTC
>NA|TRBJ2-5|NA|TRBV18
CASSPLQGLQETQYF
TGTGCCAGCTCACCGTTACAAGGTCTACAAGAGACCCAGTACTTC
>NA|TRBJ2-5|NA|TRBV11-3
CASSYNQETQYF
TGTGCCAGCAGCTACAACCAAGAGACCCAGTACTTC
>NA|TRBJ2-2|NA|TRBV7-9
CASSQVGNTGELFF
TGTGCCAGCAGCCAGGTCGGAAACACCGGGGAGCTGTTTTTT
>NA|TRBJ1-3|NA|TRBV9
CASSVVDGGNTIYF
TGTGCCAGCAGCGTAGTAGACGGAGGAAACACCATATATTTT
>NA|TRBJ1-1|NA|TRBV28
CASSSTRENGTEAFF
TGTGCCAGCAGTAGCACCCGGGAAAACGGCACTGAAGCTTTCTTT
>TRBD2|TRBJ2-1|few|TRBV29-1
CSVGLAGHGGNEQFF
TGCAGCGTTGGACTAGCGGGTCATGGGGGCAATGAGCAGTTCTTC
>TRBD1|TRBJ2-7|once|TRBV5-4
CASSPRSTGGHEQYF
TGTGCCAGCAGCCCAAGATCAACAGGGGGGCACGAGCAGTACTTC
>TRBD1|TRBJ2-3|NA|TRBV19
CASSIGRGPDTQYF
TGTGCCAGTAGTATAGGAAGGGGGCCAGATACGCAGTATTTT
>NA|TRBJ1-4|NA|TRBV9
CASSSTGRREKLFF
TGTGCCAGCAGCTCAACCGGGCGCCGGGAAAAACTGTTTTTT
>TRBD2|TRBJ2-7|NA|TRBV5-4
CASSSGLAGGSEQYF
TGTGCCAGCAGCTCAGGACTAGCGGGGGGATCCGAGCAGTACTTC
>TRBD1|TRBJ2-2|NA|TRBV9
CASSVRDRVEDGELFF
TGTGCCAGCAGCGTCCGGGACAGGGTTGAGGACGGGGAGCTGTTTTTT
>TRBD2|TRBJ2-5|NA|TRBV5-1
CASSWGTSGRAFMETQYF
TGCGCCAGCAGCTGGGGGACTAGCGGGAGGGCCTTTATGGAGACCCAGTACTTC
>TRBD2|TRBJ2-5|NA|TRBV11-2
CASSLDSASGLSETQYF
TGTGCCAGCAGCTTAGATTCAGCTAGCGGGCTCTCGGAGACCCAGTACTTC
>TRBD1|TRBJ1-3|once|TRBV10-3
CAIESRQGPSGNTIYF
TGTGCCATCGAATCCAGACAGGGACCCTCTGGAAACACCATATATTTT
>NA|TRBJ1-2|few|TRBV7-9
CASSPAGYGYTF
TGTGCCAGCAGCCCTGCCGGCTATGGCTACACCTTC
>NA|TRBJ1-5|once|TRBV5-3
CARSLDRNQPQHF
TGTGCCAGAAGCCTAGACAGAAATCAGCCCCAGCATTTT
>TRBD1|TRBJ2-1|NA|TRBV5-1
CASSLDRGNEQFF
TGCGCCAGCAGCCTAGACAGGGGAAATGAGCAGTTCTTC
>NA|TRBJ1-4|NA|TRBV4-1
CASSQEGALLNEKLFF
TGCGCCAGCAGCCAAGAGGGGGCCCTCTTGAACGAAAAACTGTTTTTT
>NA|TRBJ2-2|NA|TRBV5-1
CASSLGGAGELFF
TGCGCCAGCAGCTTGGGGGGAGCCGGGGAGCTGTTTTTT
>TRBD2|TRBJ2-5|NA|TRBV29-1
CSVLGLAGVEETQYF
TGCAGCGTTCTGGGACTAGCGGGAGTGGAGGAGACCCAGTACTTC
>NA|TRBJ2-7|NA|TRBV15
CATSRSGSSYEQYF
TGTGCCACCAGCAGATCTGGCAGCTCCTACGAGCAGTACTTC